The 21 T cell receptor beta chains below were found in one sample sequenced in a study of regulatory T cells. Study conclusions and caveats: Hydrophobic residues at CDR3 positions 6 and 7 were enriched in conventional CD4+ T cells of CD3G-deficient patients.

Which antigens these TCRs recognize remains unknown. Primers: 52 TRBV forward and 13 TRBJ reverse. Profiled with immunoSEQ multiplex PCR; TCRdb holds only in-frame clones, not every one. The data contain about 34,000 clones, approximately 93% of them singletons. The sequenced material came from conventional CD4+ T cells sorted from blood. These receptors all stem from a child aged 2-9 years with CD3G deficiency.

The chain has TRBV6-5 and TRBJ2-5, with D unresolved. V was cut by 0 bases and J by 2 bases, with 7 bases left in between. The CDR3 totals 14 residues. Germline V gives CDR1 MNHEY, CDR2 SVGAGI. The CDR3 DNA is TGTGCCAGCAGTTACTCTCTAGATCAAGAGACCCAGTACTTC. Encoded protein: CASSYSLDQETQYF.

The chain has TRBV6-1 and TRBJ1-6; 7 bases line up with TRBD1. The CDR3 loop spans 15 amino acids. The V and J ends lost 6 bases and 7 bases, in that order; junction bases with no gene match: 9. The germline CDR1 and CDR2 sequences are MNHNS and SASEGT. The CDR3 region is CASRAYRGRNSPLHF. CDR3 in DNA: TGTGCCAGCAGGGCATACAGGGGAAGGAATTCACCCCTCCACTTT.

This chain joins TRBV6-1 and TRBJ2-1, with a possible D match to TRBD1 (6 bases). The CDR3 runs 13 residues. CDR1 and CDR2 (germline): MNHNS, SASEGT. The V end was cut by 6 bases, the J end by 11 bases, with 17 bases between. The DNA for the CDR3 is TGTGCCAGCAGGATGACAGGCAAAGGAAAGCAGTTCTTC. Protein: CASRMTGKGKQFF.

The genes are TRBV7-2 and TRBJ2-1; tentatively, D is TRBD2 (6 bases). Germline V lookup: CDR1 SGHTA, CDR2 FQGNSA. The CDR3 sequence is 14 residues long. Trimming pared 1 base from V and 11 bases from J, leaving 15 bases between. This CDR3 reads CASSLVSSGPQQFF. CDR3 nucleotides: TGTGCCAGCAGCTTAGTTTCAAGCGGGCCACAGCAGTTCTTC.

A few counts support this clone. V gene TRBV28 combines with J gene TRBJ1-2, with 7 bases matching TRBD1. The V gene's germline CDR1 is MDHEN and CDR2 SYDVKM. The CDR3 runs to 14 residues. The V and J ends lost 6 bases and 4 bases, in that order; junction bases with no gene match: 8. CDR3 sequence: CASSRRRQGYGYTF. Written as DNA, the CDR3 is TGTGCCAGCAGCCGCCGACGACAGGGCTATGGCTACACCTTC.

This clone occurred once. This chain uses TRBV27 with TRBJ2-7; TRBD2 agrees at 9 bases. J was trimmed by 5 bases and V by 4 bases; bases with no gene match: 12. The CDR3 covers 16 residues. From germline, CDR1 is MNHEY and CDR2 SMNVEV (reference sequence). The CDR3 coding sequence is TGTGCCAGCAGTTGCCCCGGCGGGAGGGTTCAGGACGAGCAGTACTTC. Amino acid sequence: CASSCPGGRVQDEQYF.

The chain joins TRBV28 to TRBJ2-1; 11 bases line up with TRBD2. The CDR3 extends over 17 amino acids. The germline gives CDR1 MDHEN, CDR2 SYDVKM. V lost 5 bases to trimming and J lost 7 bases; unmatched junction nucleotides: 13. CDR3 sequence (DNA): TGTGCCAGCAGTGGATCGGGACTAGCGGAGCACATGAATGAGCAGTTCTTC. Protein sequence: CASSGSGLAEHMNEQFF.

This chain links TRBV10-3 with TRBJ2-2, with a tentative D call TRBD2 (6 bases). Germline CDR1 reads ENHRY; CDR2 reads SYGVKD. V was cut by 4 bases and J by 6 bases, with 15 bases left in between. This CDR3 is 15 amino acids long. The CDR3 is CAISVGSPGAGELFF. Here the CDR3 DNA reads TGTGCCATCAGTGTGGGTAGCCCGGGAGCCGGGGAGCTGTTTTTT.

This clone was seen only once. The chain recombines TRBV7-9 with TRBJ1-4; TRBD1 aligns across 7 bases. Trimming took 2 bases from V and 1 from J; bases not matched to a gene: 1. Germline CDR1 and CDR2: SEHNR and FQNEAQ (reference sequence). This CDR3 region has 15 residues. The CDR3 region is CASSLQGGTNEKLFF. CDR3 nucleotide sequence: TGTGCCAGCAGCTTACAGGGGGGAACTAATGAAAAACTGTTTTTT. The full variable domain, rest sourced from reference TRBV7-9 and TRBJ1-4, is DTGVSQNPRHKITKRGQNVTFRCDPISEHNRLYWYRQTLGQGPEFLTYFQNEAQLEKSRLLSDRFSAERPKGSFSTLEIQRTEQGDSAMYLCASSLQGGTNEKLFFGSGTQLSVL.

The chain is built from TRBV23-1 and TRBJ2-7; maybe TRBD2 (5 bases). TRBV23-1 is an ORF; its function is uncertain. The CDR3 has 12 amino acids. With 7 bases removed from V and 3 bases from J, the gap between germline ends came to 10 bases. The CDR3 is CASMRGYYEQYF. CDR3 bases: TGCGCCAGCATGAGAGGGTACTACGAGCAGTACTTC.

This clone was picked up one time. This chain links TRBV10-3 with TRBJ2-1; tentatively, D is TRBD2 (6 bases). This CDR3 is 13 amino acids long. Germline CDR1 ENHRY, CDR2 SYGVKD. Trimming removed 11 bases at V and 2 bases at J, with 13 bases between. The chain's CDR3 is CASAGNPYNEQFF. In DNA, the CDR3 is TGTGCCTCTGCGGGGAACCCCTACAATGAGCAGTTCTTC.

J is TRBJ2-7 and V is TRBV28, with TRBD2 matching 12 bases. CDR1 and CDR2 from the germline V gene are MDHEN and SYDVKM. CDR3 length equals 15 residues. The J segment lost 2 bases and the V segment lost 4 bases, leaving 3 bases of the junction unmatched. CDR3 DNA sequence: TGTGCCAGCAGTTCGAGGACTAGCGGGGCCTACGAGCAGTACTTC. The encoded protein is CASSSRTSGAYEQYF.

The chain employs TRBV6-1 and TRBJ2-7; D gene uncertain. The CDR3 loop spans 13 amino acids. Germline CDR1 reads MNHNS; CDR2 reads SASEGT. V lost 2 bases and J 3 bases, leaving 8 bases between the germline ends. Here the CDR3 reads CASSENLIYEQYF. The CDR3 coding sequence is TGTGCCAGCAGTGAAAATCTGATCTACGAGCAGTACTTC.

V and J are TRBV5-1 and TRBJ2-7; 9 nucleotides line up with TRBD1. Trimming took 4 bases from V and 7 from J; bases not matched to a gene: 9. Germline V lookup: CDR1 SGHRS, CDR2 YFSETQ. The CDR3 is made up of 14 amino acids. DNA of the CDR3: TGCGCCAGCAGCGCCTACGGACAGGGGAATGAGCAGTACTTC. Translation: CASSAYGQGNEQYF.

V and J are TRBV5-1 and TRBJ2-5; 13 nucleotides align to TRBD2. V shed 4 bases and J 5 bases; nucleotides not matched to a gene: 8. Germline CDR1 SGHRS, CDR2 YFSETQ. The CDR3 runs to 16 residues. This chain's CDR3 is CASSAGLAGFAETQYF. The CDR3, as DNA: TGCGCCAGCAGCGCGGGACTAGCGGGATTTGCGGAGACCCAGTACTTC.

The V gene is TRBV28, the J gene TRBJ2-7; a possible D gene is TRBD1 (7 bases). V was pared by 3 bases and J by 4 bases, with 13 bases between. Germline V gene data show CDR1 as MDHEN and CDR2 as SYDVKM. The CDR3 loop spans 14 amino acids. CDR3 region: CASSFGGGRYEQYF. CDR3 sequence (DNA): TGTGCCAGCAGTTTTGGAGGGGGCCGGTACGAGCAGTACTTC.

This clone was detected only once. V and J are TRBV11-2 and TRBJ2-3; weak D call: TRBD2 (6 bases). CDR3 length: 18 amino acids. Germline CDR1 is SGHAT and CDR2 is FQNNGV. The germline V and J ends were trimmed by 2 bases and 1 base, with 19 bases remaining between them. The CDR3 reads CASSLYPRDSLCTDTQYF. The CDR3 nucleotides are TGTGCCAGCAGCTTATATCCGAGGGACTCCCTGTGCACAGATACGCAGTATTTT.

The J gene is TRBJ1-1, the V gene TRBV11-2; no clear D gene. Trimming removed 3 bases at V and 1 base at J, with 6 bases between. The CDR3 contains 13 residues. Germline CDR1 reads SGHAT; CDR2 reads FQNNGV. The CDR3 nucleotides read TGTGCCAGCAGCTTTAAGGGGAACACTGAAGCTTTCTTT. Translation: CASSFKGNTEAFF. Together with reference TRBV11-2 and TRBJ1-1, the CDR3 gives the full variable domain: EAGVAQSPRYKIIEKRQSVAFWCNPISGHATLYWYQQILGQGPKLLIQFQNNGVVDDSQLPKDRFSAERLKGVDSTLKIQPAKLEDSAVYLCASSFKGNTEAFFGQGTRLTVV.

The chain employs TRBV6-6 and TRBJ1-5; TRBD1 might be the D (5 bases). CDR1 and CDR2 (germline): MNHNY, SVGAGI (reference sequence). Trimming removed 6 bases at V and 1 base at J, with 13 bases between. This CDR3 region has 15 residues. The CDR3: CASSLGRASNQPQHF. The DNA of the CDR3 is TGTGCCAGCAGCCTCGGCAGGGCGAGCAATCAGCCCCAGCATTTT.

This clone was observed once. The gene calls are TRBV2 and TRBJ2-1, with 8 bases identical to TRBD2. The CDR3 contains 14 residues. Looked up from germline, CDR1 is SNHLY and CDR2 is FYNNEI. Trimming at V came to 1 base and at J to 10 bases, leaving 6 bases not matched to a gene. CDR3 protein: CASSEGREGREQFF. The DNA for the CDR3 is TGTGCCAGCAGTGAAGGCCGGGAGGGTAGGGAGCAGTTCTTC. Full variable domain (rest looked up from reference TRBV2 and TRBJ2-1): EPEVTQTPSHQVTQMGQEVILRCVPISNHLYFYWYRQILGQKVEFLVSFYNNEISEKSEIFDDQFSVERPDGSNFTLKIRSTKLEDSAMYFCASSEGREGREQFFGPGTRLTVL.

The V call is TRBV28, the J call TRBJ2-6; TRBD2 might be the D (5 bases). The CDR3 consists of 17 residues. Germline-derived CDR1 and CDR2 are MDHEN and SYDVKM. Between the trimmed V and J ends, which lost 8 bases and 0 bases, there was a span of 17 bases. CDR3 sequence reads: CASGRTGILSGANVLTF. CDR3 DNA: TGTGCCAGCGGAAGGACGGGAATTCTCTCTGGGGCCAACGTCCTGACTTTC.